Below are 29 T cell receptor beta chains sequenced from a single sample in a study of blood T cell repertoires in COVID-19. Measured with immunoSEQ multiplex PCR; TCRdb has only the in-frame clones, and not every one. The repertoire holds 200,000 or so clones, more than 65% seen once, with 13% in the top ten. Sequencing was done on a sample of peripheral blood. The origin of the receptors is a human donor in a cohort sampled during active COVID-19.

V usage is TRBV28 and J usage is TRBJ1-1, with D unresolved. The germline V gene encodes CDR1 MDHEN and CDR2 SYDVKM. The CDR3 contains 14 residues. Trimming left V 5 bases short and J 10 bases short, with 20 bases between. The CDR3 region has the DNA TGTGCCAGCAGTCCCCCCGTGAGGCTAGCGGGAGCTTTCTTT. It yields the protein CASSPPVRLAGAFF.

The table lists this clone with a few counts. The chain employs TRBV7-9 and TRBJ2-7; TRBD1 agrees at 10 bases. The CDR3 is made up of 14 amino acids. CDR1 SEHNR and CDR2 FQNEAQ come from the germline V gene (reference sequence). Trimming at V came to 3 bases and at J to 9 bases, leaving 8 bases not matched to a gene. DNA for the CDR3: TGTGCCAGCAGCTTTTCGGGACAGGGGTTTTCGCAGTACTTC. The encoded protein is CASSFSGQGFSQYF.

The chain has TRBV24-1 and TRBJ1-6; no clear D gene. Between the trimmed V and J ends, which lost 9 bases and 0 bases, there was a span of 17 bases. Germline V gene data show CDR1 as KGHDR and CDR2 as SFDVKD. CDR3 length equals 17 residues. This chain's CDR3 is CATGEGAGVSYNSPLHF. The CDR3 bases are TGTGCCACCGGCGAAGGAGCGGGTGTCTCCTATAATTCACCCCTCCACTTT.

The rearrangement links TRBV7-2 to TRBJ2-5; possibly TRBD2 for D (6 bases). CDR3 length: 13 amino acids. The V gene lost 6 bases and the J gene lost 9 bases, with 17 bases spanning the gap. CDR1 is SGHTA, CDR2 FQGNSA, per germline. CDR3 loop: CASRPSANGAQYF. CDR3 DNA: TGTGCCAGCAGACCTAGCGCAAATGGGGCCCAGTACTTC.

Here the CDR3 reads CASSGTGDNEKLFF. The CDR3 DNA reads TGTGCCAGCAGCGGGACAGGGGATAATGAAAAACTGTTTTTT. J is TRBJ1-4 and V is TRBV4-2; 10 bases match TRBD1. V trimming: 5 bases; J trimming: 4 bases; junction bases outside the gene matches: 1. There are 14 residues in the CDR3. CDR1 and CDR2 from the germline V gene are LGHNA and YNFKEQ.

The chain joins TRBV4-1 to TRBJ2-4; D gene unclear. Germline CDR1 and CDR2: MGHRA and YSYEKL. The germline V and J ends were trimmed by 3 bases and 6 bases, with 3 bases remaining between them. This CDR3 contains 11 residues. This CDR3 is CASSHINIQYF. The CDR3 nucleotides are TGCGCCAGCAGCCATATAAACATTCAGTACTTC.

The V gene is TRBV2, the J gene TRBJ2-3; a weak D match, TRBD1 (5 bases). The CDR3 totals 15 residues. The germline CDR1 and CDR2 sequences are SNHLY and FYNNEI. Between the trimmed V and J ends, which lost 4 bases and 0 bases, there was a span of 11 bases. The CDR3 loop reads CASSAAGPSTDTQYF. The DNA for the CDR3 is TGTGCCAGCAGTGCGGCAGGGCCAAGCACAGATACGCAGTATTTT.

The CDR3 spells CASSLRAGVPGYEQYF. In DNA, the CDR3 is TGTGCCAGCAGCTTAAGAGCGGGAGTGCCGGGGTACGAGCAGTACTTC. The rearrangement links TRBV7-2 to TRBJ2-7; 8 bases align to TRBD2. Germline CDR1 and CDR2: SGHTA and FQGNSA. The CDR3 consists of 16 residues. V shed 2 bases and J 4 bases; nucleotides not matched to a gene: 10.

The V gene is TRBV10-2, the J gene TRBJ1-1; D remains unclear. The ends were cut back, 8 bases at V and 4 bases at J, with 14 bases in the middle. Germline V CDR1 and CDR2: WSHSY, SAAADI. The CDR3 is made up of 13 amino acids. The chain's CDR3 is CASAAGFGTEAFF. The CDR3 DNA follows: TGCGCCAGCGCGGCGGGGTTCGGCACTGAAGCTTTCTTT.

This clone was picked up one time. The chain links TRBV11-2 to TRBJ1-6, with D perhaps TRBD1 (6 bases). Trimming removed 1 base from V and 7 bases from J, with 17 bases in between. The CDR3 spans 17 residues. The germline CDR1 and CDR2 sequences are SGHAT and FQNNGV. The CDR3 reads CASSLGQGKALNSPLHF. The DNA for the CDR3 is TGTGCCAGCAGCTTAGGTCAGGGGAAGGCACTCAATTCACCCCTCCACTTT.

About this clone: Relative to the germline gene, one junction end is altered; a read error may explain this. The gene calls are TRBV5-1 and TRBJ2-7, with 7 bases fitting TRBD2. CDR1 is SGHRS and CDR2 is YFSETQ in the germline V gene. The CDR3 totals 15 residues. The CDR3 DNA sequence: TGCGCCAGCAGCTTCTGGGGGAGGGGCTCCCACGAGCAGTACTTC. Amino acid sequence: CASSFWGRGSHEQYF.

The gene calls are TRBV5-1 and TRBJ2-2; perhaps TRBD1 as D (6 bases). V was clipped by 4 bases and J by 8 bases, with 15 bases between them. The CDR3 covers 14 residues. The germline CDR1 and CDR2 sequences are SGHRS and YFSETQ. CDR3 residues: CASSLIQGLGELFF. DNA of the CDR3: TGCGCCAGCAGCCTGATACAGGGATTAGGGGAGCTGTTTTTT.

The rearrangement links TRBV7-9 to TRBJ2-2, with D possibly TRBD2 on 5 matching bases. Germline CDR1 is SEHNR and CDR2 is FQNEAQ (reference sequence). The length of the CDR3 is 14 residues. V was shortened by 3 bases and J by 11 bases, with 16 bases between the two germline ends. The CDR3 DNA reads TGTGCCAGCAGCTTGGAAGGCGGGCCTAAAGAGCTGTTTTTT. Amino acids: CASSLEGGPKELFF.

The V call is TRBV30, the J call TRBJ2-2, with D tentatively TRBD1 (5 bases). V dropped 2 bases and J dropped 8 bases, with 15 bases sitting between them. Germline V CDR1 and CDR2: GTSNPN, SVGIG (reference sequence). The length of the CDR3 is 14 residues. The CDR3 spells CAWSLRRQTGELFF. CDR3 sequence (DNA): TGTGCCTGGAGTCTCAGGAGACAGACAGGGGAGCTGTTTTTT.

V usage is TRBV5-6 and J usage is TRBJ2-5; 8 bases align to TRBD1. This CDR3 is 15 amino acids long. V lost 6 bases, J lost 1 base, and 8 bases stayed unmatched. Germline CDR1 SGHDT, CDR2 YYEEEE. The CDR3 loop reads CASIRQGSPQETQYF. CDR3 DNA sequence: TGTGCCAGCATCCGACAGGGGAGTCCCCAAGAGACCCAGTACTTC.

This clone appeared many times. The chain carries TRBV5-4 and TRBJ2-2, with no clear D. The germline V gene has CDR1 SGHNT and CDR2 YYREEE (reference sequence). The CDR3 has 14 amino acids. Deletions cut 4 bases from V and 10 bases from J, with 17 bases between. This chain's CDR3 is CASSPAATSMELFF. DNA of the CDR3: TGTGCCAGCAGCCCAGCCGCGACTTCGATGGAGCTGTTTTTT.

The rearrangement links TRBV6-5 to TRBJ2-7, with 7 bases lining up with TRBD1. V lost 3 bases to trimming and J lost 0 bases; unmatched junction nucleotides: 2. The germline V gene has CDR1 MNHEY and CDR2 SVGAGI. The CDR3 spans 14 residues. CDR3 region: CASSYRTGSYEQYF. In DNA form, the CDR3 reads TGTGCCAGCAGTTATAGGACAGGCTCCTACGAGCAGTACTTC.

The V and J genes are TRBV5-1 and TRBJ2-1, with 14 positions matching TRBD2. The germline V gene encodes CDR1 SGHRS and CDR2 YFSETQ. The J segment lost 8 bases and the V segment lost 4 bases, leaving 5 bases of the junction unmatched. This CDR3 has 15 amino acids. CDR3 coding DNA: TGCGCCAGCAGCAGCCGACTAGCGGGAGGGGATGAGCAGTTCTTC. Its protein product is CASSSRLAGGDEQFF. The full variable domain, completed using reference TRBV5-1 and TRBJ2-1, is KAGVTQTPRYLIKTRGQQVTLSCSPISGHRSVSWYQQTPGQGLQFLFEYFSETQRNKGNFPGRFSGRQFSNSRSEMNVSTLELGDSALYLCASSSRLAGGDEQFFGPGTRLTVL.

The CDR3 coding sequence is TGCAGTGCTAGAGAAGTCGACTTAGCGTACTTC. Its translation is CSAREVDLAYF. The chain couples TRBV20-1 to TRBJ2-7; no definite D call. The CDR3 is 11 amino acids. Trimming removed 0 bases at V and 12 bases at J, with 12 bases between. The germline V gene encodes CDR1 DFQATT and CDR2 SNEGSKA (reference sequence).

This chain uses TRBV18 with TRBJ2-1, with D possibly TRBD2 on 6 matching bases. The CDR3 has 13 residues. CDR1 is KGHSH and CDR2 is LQKENI in the germline V gene. Trimming cost V 3 bases and J 6 bases, with 9 bases left between them. The CDR3 coding sequence is TGTGCCAGCTCACCCGGGACTCCCAATGAGCAGTTCTTC. As protein: CASSPGTPNEQFF.

The V gene is TRBV28, the J gene TRBJ1-5; 10 bases are shared with TRBD1. The CDR3 covers 17 residues. CDR1 is MDHEN and CDR2 is SYDVKM in the germline V gene. V lost 7 bases and J lost 0; bases outside the gene matches: 9. CDR3 protein: CASIRTGGSTSNQPQHF. CDR3 sequence (DNA): TGTGCCAGCATTAGGACAGGGGGTTCGACTAGCAATCAGCCCCAGCATTTT.

The rearrangement joins TRBV11-2 to TRBJ2-3, with unresolved D. Germline CDR1 reads SGHAT; CDR2 reads FQNNGV. The CDR3 is 15 residues long. The germline V and J ends were trimmed by 7 bases and 0 bases, with 14 bases remaining between them. CDR3 region: CASTQTATSTDTQYF. The DNA of the CDR3 is TGTGCCAGCACCCAGACGGCGACTAGCACAGATACGCAGTATTTT.

A single count supports this clone. Compared with germline, one end of the junction differs, possibly owing to a read error. V gene TRBV7-2 combines with J gene TRBJ2-7, with 9 bases matching TRBD2. CDR1 is SGHTA, CDR2 FQGNSA, per germline. This CDR3 region has 15 residues. The CDR3 here is CASSSPGLARISPDF. The CDR3 DNA reads as TGTGCCAGCAGCTCCCCGGGACTAGCAAGAATTTCACCGGACTTC. Full variable domain (rest looked up from reference TRBV7-2 and TRBJ2-7): GAGVSQSPSNKVTEKGKDVELRCDPISGHTALYWYRQSLGQGLEFLIYFQGNSAPDKSGLPSDRFSAERTGGSVSTLTIQRTQQEDSAVYLCASSSPGLARISPDFGPGTRLTVT.

The CDR3 sequence: CASSKTGDTYEQYF. As DNA, the CDR3 is TGTGCCAGCAGTAAGACCGGGGATACCTACGAGCAGTACTTC. The chain recombines TRBV27 with TRBJ2-7; possibly TRBD2 for D (5 bases). The germline gives CDR1 MNHEY, CDR2 SMNVEV (reference sequence). The CDR3 covers 14 residues. Deletions cut 5 bases from V and 2 bases from J, with 13 bases between.

This clone has just a few counts. The chain combines TRBV5-1 with TRBJ2-1; 15 bases are a match to TRBD2. Losses at the gene ends were 7 bases for V and 7 bases for J; bases not matched to a gene: 0. The germline V gene encodes CDR1 SGHRS and CDR2 YFSETQ. The CDR3 is 13 amino acids. DNA for the CDR3: TGCGCCAGCGGGACTAGCGGGAGGAATGAGCAGTTCTTC. This codes for CASGTSGRNEQFF.

The chain recombines TRBV4-1 with TRBJ2-7, with TRBD2 matching over 8 bases. Germline loops: CDR1 MGHRA, CDR2 YSYEKL. V lost 1 base and J lost 6; bases outside the gene matches: 8. The CDR3 consists of 15 residues. The CDR3 region has the DNA TGCGCCAGCAGCCAAGCTAGCGGGCTCGCCGGCGAGCAGTACTTC. Translated: CASSQASGLAGEQYF.

The rearrangement joins TRBV19 to TRBJ2-3, with 7 bases matching TRBD2. Trimming took 4 bases from V and 5 from J; bases not matched to a gene: 9. This CDR3 has 15 residues. Germline CDR1 is LNHDA and CDR2 is SQIVND (reference sequence). In DNA, the CDR3 is TGTGCCAGTAGTACCACTAGCGCCCCGGGAGATACGCAGTATTTT. Translating it yields CASSTTSAPGDTQYF. Supplemented by reference TRBV19 and TRBJ2-3, the full variable domain reads DGGITQSPKYLFRKEGQNVTLSCEQNLNHDAMYWYRQDPGQGLRLIYYSQIVNDFQKGDIAEGYSVSREKKESFPLTVTSAQKNPTAFYLCASSTTSAPGDTQYFGPGTRLTVL.

In its sample, this clone was seen once. Other DNA variants within this sample encode the same CDR3. V is TRBV7-6 and J is TRBJ2-7; unclear D gene. V dropped 0 bases and J dropped 3 bases, with 6 bases sitting between them. The CDR3 consists of 13 residues. Germline loops: CDR1 SGHVS, CDR2 FNYEAQ. CDR3 protein: CASSLAGSYEQYF. As DNA, the CDR3 is TGTGCCAGCAGCTTAGCTGGCAGCTACGAGCAGTACTTC.

As to this clone: The identical CDR3 is also encoded by other nucleotide sequences in the sample. The J gene is TRBJ2-1, the V gene TRBV13, with TRBD2 matching 7 bases. This CDR3 region has 15 residues. V shed 5 bases and J 4 bases; nucleotides not matched to a gene: 8. CDR1 PRHDT and CDR2 FYEKMQ come from the germline V gene (reference sequence). CDR3 DNA sequence: TGTGCCAGCAGCAATGGGAGGGCCGGGTACAATGAGCAGTTCTTC. As protein: CASSNGRAGYNEQFF.